This passage covers 27 T cell receptor beta chains from one sample sequenced in a study of T-cell reconstitution after alpha-beta-depleted transplantation in children. Unique molecular identifiers were incorporated when the TCRbeta library was constructed. Each CDR3 protein is one row after TCRdb ran MiXCR on the PCR reads. The table includes 400,000 to 500,000 distinct CDR3 sequences, approximately 11% detected once. The sample in question was PBMCs from the stem cell graft donor, obtained from the stem cell graft. These receptors originate from a human donor who donated a stem cell graft to a child with acute myeloid leukemia.

This clonotype was counted at least ten times. This chain uses TRBV20-1 with TRBJ2-1; tentative D call: TRBD1 (5 bases). V lost 2 bases, J lost 5 bases, and 13 bases lay in between. This CDR3 has 14 amino acids. The V gene's germline CDR1 is DFQATT and CDR2 SNEGSKA (reference sequence). As DNA, the CDR3 is TGCAGTGCTAGAAGGCAGGGTCAGGACAATGAGCAGTTCTTC. As protein: CSARRQGQDNEQFF.

The chain employs TRBV6-2 or TRBV6-3 and TRBJ2-1; 10 bases match TRBD2. This CDR3 has 15 amino acids. The germline V gene has CDR1 MNHEY and CDR2 SVGEGT. V was clipped by 6 bases and J by 5 bases; unmatched bases: 7. CDR3 DNA sequence: TGTGCCAGCAGCCATACTAGCGGGATAAACAATGAGCAGTTCTTC. Translation: CASSHTSGINNEQFF.

The V gene is TRBV6-1, the J gene TRBJ2-1; 8 positions agree with TRBD2. The CDR3 has 12 amino acids. Germline CDR1 is MNHNS and CDR2 is SASEGT. With 5 bases clipped from V and 7 bases from J, the junction kept 1 base outside the gene matches. The CDR3 DNA sequence: TGTGCCAGCAGTCGACTAGCGAATGAGCAGTTCTTC. Its translation is CASSRLANEQFF.

This clonotype was observed at least ten times. The chain is built from TRBV5-1 and TRBJ2-1; D is undetermined. The V end was cut by 0 bases, the J end by 6 bases, with 7 bases between. This CDR3 has 13 residues. Germline CDR1 and CDR2: SGHRS and YFSETQ. Here the CDR3 reads CASSLGNGNEQFF. In nucleotides, the CDR3 is TGCGCCAGCAGCTTGGGTAACGGCAATGAGCAGTTCTTC.

This clonotype was seen at least ten times. V is TRBV12-3 or TRBV12-4 and J is TRBJ1-6; D remains unclear. This CDR3 is built from 13 residues. V lost 5 bases to trimming and J lost 7 bases, with 9 bases between them. The CDR3 spells CASSPDANSPLHF. The DNA of the CDR3 is TGTGCCAGCAGTCCGGACGCCAATTCACCCCTCCACTTT.

Only a few counts were recorded for this clonotype. The chain employs TRBV12-3 or TRBV12-4 and TRBJ2-3; 7 bases match TRBD1. The CDR3 totals 13 residues. J gave up 4 bases and V 6 bases, and 4 bases lay outside the gene matches. The CDR3 is CASSRQGADTQYF. DNA of the CDR3: TGTGCCAGCAGCCGCCAGGGGGCAGATACGCAGTATTTT.

The table lists this clonotype with a few counts. The chain has TRBV12-3 or TRBV12-4 and TRBJ2-6, with 7 bases matching TRBD2. Trimming at V came to 8 bases and at J to 0 bases, leaving 10 bases not matched to a gene. The CDR3 is made up of 17 amino acids. CDR3 sequence (DNA): TGTGCCAGCGCCCCTCCGGGGGGAGGCTCTGGGGCCAACGTCCTGACTTTC. This codes for CASAPPGGGSGANVLTF.

Remarks on this clonotype: Sequence at one end of the junction differs from germline and may be a read error. The chain carries TRBV29-1 and TRBJ2-6; D may correspond to TRBD1 or TRBD2 (6 bases each). Germline V lookup: CDR1 SQVTM, CDR2 ANQGSEA. CDR3 length: 15 residues. The DNA for the CDR3 is TGCAGCGTGGGACTGACAGGATCCGGGGCCAACGGCCTGACTTTC. The encoded protein is CSVGLTGSGANGLTF.

In its sample, this clonotype was seen many times. The chain employs TRBV10-3 and TRBJ1-2; D not certain. Germline values: CDR1 ENHRY, CDR2 SYGVKD. Deletions cut 5 bases from V and 2 bases from J, with 9 bases between. The CDR3 sequence is 13 residues long. The CDR3 reads CAISNDINYGYTF. The CDR3 DNA reads as TGTGCCATCAGTAACGACATAAACTATGGCTACACCTTC.

This clonotype has a handful of counts. The V gene is TRBV5-1, the J gene TRBJ1-1, with 8 bases fitting TRBD1. There are 16 residues in the CDR3. V gave up 4 bases and J gave up 1 base; unmatched junction bases: 9. Germline CDR1 SGHRS, CDR2 YFSETQ. The CDR3 nucleotides read TGCGCCAGCAGCCACTCGAGTGACAGGGGGAACACTGAAGCTTTCTTT. Translated, it gives CASSHSSDRGNTEAFF.

This clonotype was observed many times. The chain is built from TRBV5-1 and TRBJ2-7; D is possibly TRBD1 (6 bases). CDR3 length: 14 residues. Trimming left V 2 bases short and J 2 bases short, with 11 bases between. CDR1 is SGHRS and CDR2 is YFSETQ in the germline V gene. In DNA form, the CDR3 reads TGCGCCAGCAGCTTTGGGGACAAACCCTACGAGCAGTACTTC. Its translation: CASSFGDKPYEQYF.

Only a few counts were recorded for this clonotype. This rearrangement joins TRBV5-1 to TRBJ2-5; D tentatively reads TRBD1 or TRBD2 (5 bases each). The CDR3 spans 15 residues. Germline CDR1 and CDR2: SGHRS and YFSETQ. The V gene lost 1 base and the J gene lost 1 base, with 11 bases spanning the gap. The DNA for the CDR3 is TGCGCCAGCAGCTTGTCCGGGACCTTCCAAGAGACCCAGTACTTC. Its translation: CASSLSGTFQETQYF.

This chain uses TRBV20-1 with TRBJ1-6; 7 bases are a match to TRBD1. The V gene end was trimmed by 0 bases and the J gene end by 8 bases; junction bases not matched to a gene: 10. The CDR3 runs 16 residues. CDR1 is DFQATT, CDR2 SNEGSKA, per germline (reference sequence). CDR3: CSAREQGRGGYSPLHF. In DNA form, the CDR3 reads TGCAGTGCTAGAGAACAGGGGCGAGGAGGGTATTCACCCCTCCACTTT.

The chain carries TRBV30 and TRBJ1-5; D might be TRBD1 (5 bases). The CDR3 consists of 12 residues. The V gene lost 7 bases and the J gene lost 4 bases, with 11 bases spanning the gap. CDR1 is GTSNPN, CDR2 SVGIG, per germline (reference sequence). The CDR3 region is CASGVRNQPQHF. DNA of the CDR3: TGTGCCTCGGGGGTAAGGAATCAGCCCCAGCATTTT.

The chain combines TRBV6-1 with TRBJ2-5, with 10 bases lining up with TRBD2. CDR3 length equals 14 residues. Germline V gene sequence: CDR1 MNHNS, CDR2 SASEGT. The V and J ends lost 5 bases and 7 bases, in that order; junction bases with no gene match: 7. In nucleotides, the CDR3 is TGTGCCAGCAGTACGCTAGCGGGAGTTGGGACCCAGTACTTC. Encoded protein: CASSTLAGVGTQYF.

J is TRBJ2-7 and V is TRBV20-1; the match to TRBD1 covers 7 bases. The length of the CDR3 is 12 residues. Looked up from germline, CDR1 is DFQATT and CDR2 is SNEGSKA (reference sequence). The trim removed 6 bases at V and 3 bases at J, leaving 5 bases unmatched. DNA for the CDR3: TGCAGTGCGCGGACAGGAGACTACGAGCAGTACGTC. It is translated as CSARTGDYEQYV.

V gene TRBV30 combines with J gene TRBJ1-1; D remains ambiguous. The CDR3 extends over 11 amino acids. V lost 3 bases and J 2 bases, leaving 4 bases between the germline ends. Looked up from germline, CDR1 is GTSNPN and CDR2 is SVGIG (reference sequence). DNA for the CDR3: TGTGCCTGGAGAGATAACACTGAAGCTTTCTTT. Protein: CAWRDNTEAFF.

This clonotype came up a few times. The J gene is TRBJ2-5, the V gene TRBV2, with 13 bases that match TRBD2. Germline V CDR1 and CDR2: SNHLY, FYNNEI. V shed 6 bases and J 5 bases; nucleotides not matched to a gene: 9. The CDR3 has 16 residues. DNA for the CDR3: TGTGCCAGCAGGCTTAGGACTAGCGGGAGCATGGAGACCCAGTACTTC. It translates to CASRLRTSGSMETQYF.

The chain has TRBV20-1 and TRBJ1-3, with TRBD1 identical over 7 bases. Looked up from germline, CDR1 is DFQATT and CDR2 is SNEGSKA (reference sequence). CDR3 size: 15 residues. Trimming took 0 bases from V and 8 from J; bases not matched to a gene: 10. CDR3 sequence: CSARDRRQGSDTIYF. CDR3 bases: TGCAGTGCTAGAGATAGGCGACAGGGTTCGGACACCATATATTTT.

This clonotype was observed a few times. The chain joins TRBV7-9 to TRBJ1-2, with 7 bases lining up with TRBD1. Trimming cost V 7 bases and J 5 bases; bases outside gene matches: 7. Per germline, CDR1 SEHNR and CDR2 FQNEAQ (reference sequence). The CDR3 length is 13 residues. CDR3 residues: CASTLSRGYGYTF. CDR3 sequence (DNA): TGTGCCAGCACCCTATCCAGGGGGTATGGCTACACCTTC.

This clonotype has at least ten counts. The rearrangement links TRBV5-1 to TRBJ2-4; 7 nucleotides align to TRBD2. The CDR3 totals 12 residues. The junction had 2 bases not matched to a gene; V was cut back by 3 bases and J by 8 bases. Per the germline V gene, CDR1 is SGHRS and CDR2 is YFSETQ. The CDR3 loop is CASSWEGYIQYF. CDR3 bases: TGCGCCAGCAGCTGGGAGGGGTACATTCAGTACTTC.

CDR3 sequence reads: CASSQGGAGGHEQYV. DNA of the CDR3: TGTGCCAGCAGCCAAGGGGGGGCAGGGGGCCACGAGCAGTACGTC. V and J are TRBV3-1 and TRBJ2-7; 8 bases are shared with TRBD1. Losses at the gene ends were 1 base for V and 5 bases for J; bases not matched to a gene: 7. Germline lookup yields CDR1 LGHDT and CDR2 YNNKEL (reference sequence). This CDR3 has 15 residues.

The chain recombines TRBV6-4 with TRBJ2-1; TRBD2 agrees at 13 bases. The CDR3 runs 15 residues. J gave up 10 bases and V 6 bases, and 9 bases lay outside the gene matches. Germline V gives CDR1 MRHNA, CDR2 SNTAGT. The CDR3 reads CASSENGLAGDEQFF. CDR3 nucleotide sequence: TGTGCCAGCAGCGAGAACGGACTAGCGGGAGACGAGCAGTTCTTC.

This clonotype was detected only a few times. The chain combines TRBV25-1 with TRBJ2-7; weak D call: TRBD2 (6 bases). CDR3 length: 11 residues. Germline V gene data show CDR1 as MGHDK and CDR2 as SYGVNS. Trimming cost V 4 bases and J 9 bases, with 10 bases left between them. CDR3 DNA: TGTGCCAGCAGTGGGGGGGTCGCGCAGTACTTC. Protein: CASSGGVAQYF.

This clonotype has ten or more counts. The chain combines TRBV20-1 with TRBJ2-7; D gene ambiguous. Germline loops: CDR1 DFQATT, CDR2 SNEGSKA (reference sequence). This CDR3 spans 13 amino acids. Trimming stripped 6 bases from V and 3 bases from J, with 15 bases between. The CDR3 nucleotides read TGCAGTGCCTTGAACGGTCGGAACTACGAGCAGTACTTC. Translated: CSALNGRNYEQYF.

This clonotype was seen a few times. The J gene is TRBJ2-6, the V gene TRBV6-1, with 8 bases aligning to TRBD1. Per the germline V gene, CDR1 is MNHNS and CDR2 is SASEGT. CDR3 size: 17 residues. Trimming took 5 bases from V and 2 from J; bases not matched to a gene: 8. The CDR3 nucleotides read TGTGCCAGCAGTACAAGGGACAGGTCCCCTGGGGCCAACGTCCTGACTTTC. Residues: CASSTRDRSPGANVLTF.

This clonotype was counted ten times or more. J is TRBJ1-5 and V is TRBV29-1; D may be TRBD1 (5 bases). Trimming pared 4 bases from V and 4 bases from J, leaving 11 bases between. CDR3 size: 13 residues. CDR1 is SQVTM, CDR2 ANQGSEA, per germline. CDR3 loop: CSVAAQGNQPQHF. CDR3 DNA sequence: TGCAGCGTTGCCGCTCAGGGAAATCAGCCCCAGCATTTT.